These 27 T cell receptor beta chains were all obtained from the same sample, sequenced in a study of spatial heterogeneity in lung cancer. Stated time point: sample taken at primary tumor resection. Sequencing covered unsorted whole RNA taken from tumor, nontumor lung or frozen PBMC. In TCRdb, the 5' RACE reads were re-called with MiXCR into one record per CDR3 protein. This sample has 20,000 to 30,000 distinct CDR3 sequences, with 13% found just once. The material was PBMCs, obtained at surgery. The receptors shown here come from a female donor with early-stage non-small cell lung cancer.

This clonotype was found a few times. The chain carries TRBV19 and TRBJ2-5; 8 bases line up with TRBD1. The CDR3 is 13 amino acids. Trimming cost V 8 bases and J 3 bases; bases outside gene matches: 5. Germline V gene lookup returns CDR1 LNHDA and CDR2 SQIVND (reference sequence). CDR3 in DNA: TGTGCCAGTGGCAGACAGGGGAAAGAGACCCAGTACTTC. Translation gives CASGRQGKETQYF.

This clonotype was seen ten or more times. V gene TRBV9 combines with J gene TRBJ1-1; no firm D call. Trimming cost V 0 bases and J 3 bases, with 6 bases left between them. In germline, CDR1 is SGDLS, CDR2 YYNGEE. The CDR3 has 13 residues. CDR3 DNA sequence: TGTGCCAGCAGCGTAGGAGGAGACACTGAAGCTTTCTTT. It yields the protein CASSVGGDTEAFF. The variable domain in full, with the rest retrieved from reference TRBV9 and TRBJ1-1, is DSGVTQTPKHLITATGQRVTLRCSPRSGDLSVYWYQQSLDQGLQFLIQYYNGEERAKGNILERFSAQQFPDLHSELNLSSLELGDSALYFCASSVGGDTEAFFGQGTRLTVV.

The CDR3 protein is CASSQDPAGGPAAGELFF. CDR3 DNA: TGCGCCAGCAGCCAAGACCCAGCGGGGGGGCCGGCAGCCGGGGAGCTGTTTTTT. The chain links TRBV4-3 to TRBJ2-2; 10 bases map to TRBD2. The germline V gene encodes CDR1 LGHNA and CDR2 YSLEER. This CDR3 is 18 amino acids long. Trimming at V came to 0 bases and at J to 6 bases, leaving 10 bases not matched to a gene.

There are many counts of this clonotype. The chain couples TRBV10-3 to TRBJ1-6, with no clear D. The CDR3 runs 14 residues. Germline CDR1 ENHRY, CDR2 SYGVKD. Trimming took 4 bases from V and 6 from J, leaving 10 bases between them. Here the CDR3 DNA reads TGTGCCATCAGTGTGGGTATGCCTAATTCACCCCTCCACTTT. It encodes CAISVGMPNSPLHF.

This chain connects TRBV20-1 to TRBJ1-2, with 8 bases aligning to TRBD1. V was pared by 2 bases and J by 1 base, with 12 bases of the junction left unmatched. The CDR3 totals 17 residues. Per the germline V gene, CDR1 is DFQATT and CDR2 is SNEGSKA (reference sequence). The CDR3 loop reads CSARNRDRSRFNYGYTF. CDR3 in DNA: TGCAGTGCTAGAAACCGGGACAGGTCAAGATTTAACTATGGCTACACCTTC.

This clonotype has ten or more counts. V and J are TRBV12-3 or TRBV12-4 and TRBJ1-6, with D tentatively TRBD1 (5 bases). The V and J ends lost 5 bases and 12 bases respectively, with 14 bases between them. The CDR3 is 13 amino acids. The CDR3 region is CASSPQGYGPLHF. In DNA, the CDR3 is TGTGCCAGCAGTCCCCAGGGTTATGGACCCCTCCACTTT.

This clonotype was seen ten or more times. CDR3 nucleotide sequence: TGTGCCAGCAGTGGCCCAGGACAGGGCGAAAAACTGTTTTTT. Translating it yields CASSGPGQGEKLFF. The rearrangement links TRBV2 to TRBJ1-4; TRBD1 agrees at 8 bases. CDR1 SNHLY and CDR2 FYNNEI come from the germline V gene. The CDR3 is made up of 14 amino acids. After removal of 4 bases from V and 8 bases from J, the junction contained 6 bases not matched to a gene. Combining the CDR3 with reference TRBV2 and TRBJ1-4 gives the whole variable domain EPEVTQTPSHQVTQMGQEVILRCVPISNHLYFYWYRQILGQKVEFLVSFYNNEISEKSEIFDDQFSVERPDGSNFTLKIRSTKLEDSAMYFCASSGPGQGEKLFFGSGTQLSVL.

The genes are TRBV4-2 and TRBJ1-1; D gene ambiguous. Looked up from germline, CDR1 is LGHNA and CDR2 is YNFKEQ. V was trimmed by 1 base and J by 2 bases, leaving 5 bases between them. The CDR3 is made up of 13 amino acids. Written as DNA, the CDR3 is TGTGCCAGCAGCCAAGGAAGAAACACTGAAGCTTTCTTT. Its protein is CASSQGRNTEAFF.

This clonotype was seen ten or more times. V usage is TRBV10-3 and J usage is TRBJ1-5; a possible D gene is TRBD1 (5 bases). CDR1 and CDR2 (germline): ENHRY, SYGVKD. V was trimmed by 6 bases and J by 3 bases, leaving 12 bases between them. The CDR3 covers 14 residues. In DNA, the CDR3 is TGTGCCATCAGGGCCGGGACTGACAATCAGCCCCAGCATTTT. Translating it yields CAIRAGTDNQPQHF.

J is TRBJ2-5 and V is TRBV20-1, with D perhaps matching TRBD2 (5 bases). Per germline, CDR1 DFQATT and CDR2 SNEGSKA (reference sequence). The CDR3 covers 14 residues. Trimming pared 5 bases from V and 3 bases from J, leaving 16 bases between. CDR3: CSAPRLERKETQYF. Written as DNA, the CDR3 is TGCAGTGCTCCAAGACTGGAGCGGAAAGAGACCCAGTACTTC.

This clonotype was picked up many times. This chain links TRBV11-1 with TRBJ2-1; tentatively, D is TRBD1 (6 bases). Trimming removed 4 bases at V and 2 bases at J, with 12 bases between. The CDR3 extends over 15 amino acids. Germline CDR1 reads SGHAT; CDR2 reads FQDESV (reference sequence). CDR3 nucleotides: TGTGCCAGCAGCTCTTACAAGGGGGCCTACAATGAGCAGTTCTTC. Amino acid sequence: CASSSYKGAYNEQFF.

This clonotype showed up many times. CDR3 sequence reads: CASSTGGRINYGYTF. The DNA of the CDR3 is TGTGCCAGCAGCACCGGGGGCAGAATTAACTATGGCTACACCTTC. This chain joins TRBV3-1 and TRBJ1-2, with TRBD1 as a possible D gene (6 bases). CDR1 is LGHDT, CDR2 YNNKEL, per germline (reference sequence). V shed 5 bases and J shed 1 base, with 14 bases lying between them. The CDR3 runs 15 residues. Complete variable domain (other parts from reference TRBV3-1 and TRBJ1-2): DTAVSQTPKYLVTQMGNDKSIKCEQNLGHDTMYWYKQDSKKFLKIMFSYNNKELIINETVPNRFSPKSPDKAHLNLHINSLELGDSAVYFCASSTGGRINYGYTFGSGTRLTVV.

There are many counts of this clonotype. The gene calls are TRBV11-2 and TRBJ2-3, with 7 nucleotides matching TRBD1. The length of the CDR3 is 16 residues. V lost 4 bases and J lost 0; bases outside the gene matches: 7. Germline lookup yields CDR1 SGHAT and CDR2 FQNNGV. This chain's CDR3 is CASSSRRQGSTDTQYF. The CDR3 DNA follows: TGTGCCAGCAGCTCACGGAGACAGGGAAGCACAGATACGCAGTATTTT. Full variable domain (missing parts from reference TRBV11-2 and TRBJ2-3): EAGVAQSPRYKIIEKRQSVAFWCNPISGHATLYWYQQILGQGPKLLIQFQNNGVVDDSQLPKDRFSAERLKGVDSTLKIQPAKLEDSAVYLCASSSRRQGSTDTQYFGPGTRLTVL.

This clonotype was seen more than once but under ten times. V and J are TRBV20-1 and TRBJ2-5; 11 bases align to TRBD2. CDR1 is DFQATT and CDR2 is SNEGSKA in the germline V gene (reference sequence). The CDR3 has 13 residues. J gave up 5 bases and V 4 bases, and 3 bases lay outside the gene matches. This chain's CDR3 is CSATLAGAETQYF. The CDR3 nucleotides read TGCAGTGCTACACTAGCGGGGGCGGAGACCCAGTACTTC.

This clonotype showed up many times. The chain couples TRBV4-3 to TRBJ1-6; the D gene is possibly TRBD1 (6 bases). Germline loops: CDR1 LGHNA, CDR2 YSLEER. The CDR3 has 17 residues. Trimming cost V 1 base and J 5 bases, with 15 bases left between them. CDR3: CASSQVPEGGNNSPLHF. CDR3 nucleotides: TGCGCCAGCAGCCAAGTCCCTGAGGGGGGTAATAATTCACCCCTCCACTTT.

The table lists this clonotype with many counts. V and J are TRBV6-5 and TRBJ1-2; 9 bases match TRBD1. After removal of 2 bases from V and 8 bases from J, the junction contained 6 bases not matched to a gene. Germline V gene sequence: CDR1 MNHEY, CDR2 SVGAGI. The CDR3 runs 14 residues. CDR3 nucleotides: TGTGCCAGCAGTTACAGCCGACAGGGGGGAGGCTACACCTTC. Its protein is CASSYSRQGGGYTF.

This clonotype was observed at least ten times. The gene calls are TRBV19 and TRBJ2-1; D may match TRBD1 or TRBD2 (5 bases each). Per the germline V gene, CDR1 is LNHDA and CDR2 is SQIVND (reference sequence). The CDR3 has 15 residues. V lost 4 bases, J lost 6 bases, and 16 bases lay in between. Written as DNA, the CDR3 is TGTGCCAGTAGTACCTCCGGGACCCTCAGCAATGAGCAGTTCTTC. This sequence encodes CASSTSGTLSNEQFF.

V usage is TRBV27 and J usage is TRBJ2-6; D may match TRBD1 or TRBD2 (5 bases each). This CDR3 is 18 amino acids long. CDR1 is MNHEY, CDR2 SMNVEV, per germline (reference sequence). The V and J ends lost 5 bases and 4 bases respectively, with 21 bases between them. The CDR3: CASSPSGRDGSGANVLTF. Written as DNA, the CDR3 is TGTGCCAGCAGTCCCTCAGGGAGAGACGGCTCCGGGGCCAACGTCCTGACTTTC.

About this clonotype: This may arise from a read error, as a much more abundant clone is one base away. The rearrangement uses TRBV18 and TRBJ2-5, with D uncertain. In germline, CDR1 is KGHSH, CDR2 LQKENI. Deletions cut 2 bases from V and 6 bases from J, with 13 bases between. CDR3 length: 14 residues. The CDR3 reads CASSPFTERKTQYF. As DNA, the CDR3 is TGTGCCAGCTCACCATTCACAGAACGAAAGACCCAGTACTTC.

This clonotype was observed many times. The CDR3 region has the DNA TGTGCCAGCAGCCTCCCCGGGGGCAGGCTCGCGAACACCGGGGAGCTGTTTTTT. Encoded protein: CASSLPGGRLANTGELFF. The chain recombines TRBV7-8 with TRBJ2-2, with D perhaps matching TRBD1 or TRBD2 (6 bases each). V shed 5 bases and J shed 0 bases, with 19 bases lying between them. The CDR3 is 18 residues long. Germline lookup yields CDR1 SGHVS and CDR2 FQNEAQ.

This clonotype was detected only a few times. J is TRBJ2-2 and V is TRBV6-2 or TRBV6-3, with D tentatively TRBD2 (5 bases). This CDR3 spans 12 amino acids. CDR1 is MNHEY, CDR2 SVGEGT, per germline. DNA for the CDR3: TGTGGTACACGGGATTCCACCGGGGAGCTGTTTTTT. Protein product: CGTRDSTGELFF.

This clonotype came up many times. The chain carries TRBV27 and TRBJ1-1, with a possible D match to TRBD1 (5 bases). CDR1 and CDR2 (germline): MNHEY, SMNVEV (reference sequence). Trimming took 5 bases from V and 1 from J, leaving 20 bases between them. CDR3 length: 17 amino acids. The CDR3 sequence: CASSKLQSGTPNTEAFF. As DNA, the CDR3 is TGTGCCAGCAGTAAACTCCAATCCGGGACGCCGAACACTGAAGCTTTCTTT.

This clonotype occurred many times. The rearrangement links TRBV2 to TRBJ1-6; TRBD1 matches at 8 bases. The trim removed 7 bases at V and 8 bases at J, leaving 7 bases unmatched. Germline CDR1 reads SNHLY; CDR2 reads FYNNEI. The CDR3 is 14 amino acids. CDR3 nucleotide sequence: TGTGCCAGCATCCCGGACAGGGCGGATTCACCCCTCCACTTT. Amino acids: CASIPDRADSPLHF.

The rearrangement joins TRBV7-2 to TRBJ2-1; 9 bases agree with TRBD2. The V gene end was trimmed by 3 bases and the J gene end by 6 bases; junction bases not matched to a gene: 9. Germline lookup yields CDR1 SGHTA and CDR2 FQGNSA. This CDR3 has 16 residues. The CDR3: CASSFGLAGSSNEQFF. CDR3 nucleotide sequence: TGTGCCAGCAGCTTCGGCCTAGCGGGATCTAGCAATGAGCAGTTCTTC.

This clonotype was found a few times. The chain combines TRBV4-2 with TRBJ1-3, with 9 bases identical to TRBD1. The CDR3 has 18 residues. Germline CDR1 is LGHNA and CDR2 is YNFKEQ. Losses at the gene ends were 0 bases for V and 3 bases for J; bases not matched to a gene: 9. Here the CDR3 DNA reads TGTGCCAGCAGCCAAGAAATACAGGGGGCGGCAGGTGGAAACACCATATATTTT. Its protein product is CASSQEIQGAAGGNTIYF.

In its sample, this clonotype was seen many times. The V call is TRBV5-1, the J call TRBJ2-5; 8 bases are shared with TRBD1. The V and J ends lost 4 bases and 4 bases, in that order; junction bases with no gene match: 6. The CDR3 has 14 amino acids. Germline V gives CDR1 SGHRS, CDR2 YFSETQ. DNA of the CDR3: TGCGCCAGCAGCACGAGACAGGGGACAGAGACCCAGTACTTC. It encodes CASSTRQGTETQYF.

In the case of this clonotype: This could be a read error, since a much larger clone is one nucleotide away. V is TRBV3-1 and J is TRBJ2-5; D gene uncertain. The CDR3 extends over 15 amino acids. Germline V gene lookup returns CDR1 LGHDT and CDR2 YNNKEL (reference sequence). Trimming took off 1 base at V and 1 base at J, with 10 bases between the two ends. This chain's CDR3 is CASSQGVARQETQYF. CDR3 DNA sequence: TGTGCCAGCAGCCAAGGTGTCGCCCGCCAAGAGACCCAGTACTTC.